The T cell receptor beta chain described here comes from a study of T cell responses to AZD1222 COVID-19 vaccine. A word on this clone: Its cognate antigen is unknown.

The method was immunoSEQ multiplex PCR; TCRdb's version includes in-frame clones alone and lacks a portion of them. Here the sample spans under 150,000 clones, approximately 88% being singletons. Study-wide results and limits: Possibly, clonal diversity was underestimated; donors were largely white British and included more females. Spike regions recognized by vaccine-associated CD4 TCRs spanned the protein, led by 160-218 and 743-854. Two doses of AZD1222 preceded a rise in Spike-specific TCR breadth and depth. Baseline serostatus was positive in only a handful of AZD1222 recipients.

The germline gives CDR1 SGHNT, CDR2 YENEEA. Trimming removed 0 bases from V and 2 bases from J, with 4 bases in between. The CDR3 extends over 14 amino acids. The material sequenced was peripheral blood, taken 28 days after the second AZD1222 dose. V and J are TRBV11-3 and TRBJ2-2, with D unresolved. This TCR derives from an adult who received the AZD1222 COVID-19 vaccine. CDR3: CASSLDSNTGELFF. DNA for the CDR3: TGTGCCAGCAGCTTAGACAGCAACACCGGGGAGCTGTTTTTT.